One TCR beta chain is described in this entry. Its matching antigen is unknown. The data are from a study of cytomegalovirus exposure and HLA in healthy donors. Study-wide results and caveats: CMV serostatus was the sole immune exposure data available.

Vbeta (60) and Jbeta (13) primers were used in the PCR. Clones were read by immunoSEQ multiplex PCR, and TCRdb kept only the in-frame ones, dropping some. The sample contains about 160,000 clones, 75% to 85% of which appear only once. The sequenced sample was PBMCs. This receptor was taken from a girl aged 2 to 10 in good health and CMV-seropositive.

CDR3 region: CASGPRASGHEQYF. In DNA, the CDR3 is TGTGCCAGCGGGCCGCGGGCTAGCGGCCACGAGCAGTACTTC. The rearrangement joins TRBV6-5 to TRBJ2-7; 7 bases are a match to TRBD2. This CDR3 contains 14 residues. The V gene end was trimmed by 8 bases and the J gene end by 5 bases; junction bases not matched to a gene: 12. Germline V gene data show CDR1 as MNHEY and CDR2 as SVGAGI.